This T cell receptor (beta chain) was sequenced for a study of T cell changes during pregnancy in multiple sclerosis. This table comes from immunoSEQ multiplex PCR, and its TCRdb copy is limited to in-frame clones, with some not included. The sample yields approximately 92,000 clones, under 95% seen once. Germline CDR1 and CDR2: ENHRY and SYGVKD. Losses at the gene ends were 3 bases for V and 7 bases for J; bases not matched to a gene: 8. The CDR3 length is 15 residues. This clone is a singleton in its sample. This TCR came from a female donor with multiple sclerosis, enrolled in a pregnancy study. This material consisted of peripheral blood, taken in the first trimester of pregnancy. The V and J genes are TRBV10-3 and TRBJ2-2, with 7 nucleotides matching TRBD1. CDR3 protein: CAISDSRGNGGELFF. The CDR3 coding sequence is TGTGCCATCAGTGATAGCAGGGGGAACGGCGGGGAGCTGTTTTTT.